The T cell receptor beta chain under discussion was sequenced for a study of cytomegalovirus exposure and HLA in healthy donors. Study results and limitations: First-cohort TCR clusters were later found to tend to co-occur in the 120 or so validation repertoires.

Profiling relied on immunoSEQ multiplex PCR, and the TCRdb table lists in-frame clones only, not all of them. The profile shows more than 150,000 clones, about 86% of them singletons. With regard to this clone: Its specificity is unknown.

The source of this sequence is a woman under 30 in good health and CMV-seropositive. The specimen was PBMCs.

The CDR3 DNA reads as TGTGCCAGCAGCTTGGAAGGGACTACCACGGCGGTAGATACGCAGTATTTT. Protein sequence: CASSLEGTTTAVDTQYF. V gene TRBV5-8 combines with J gene TRBJ2-3; 7 bases are shared with TRBD2. Germline assignment: CDR1 SGHTS and CDR2 YDEGEE. This CDR3 contains 17 residues. The V and J ends lost 0 bases and 5 bases, in that order; junction bases with no gene match: 12.